These 24 T cell receptor beta chains were all obtained from the same sample, sequenced in a study of blood T cell repertoires in COVID-19. Profiled with immunoSEQ multiplex PCR; TCRdb holds only in-frame clones, not every one. This table holds about 230,000 clones, around 83% found once. Sequenced: peripheral blood. Receptor source: a woman aged 45 to 65 with acute or convalescent COVID-19.

The genes are TRBV18 and TRBJ1-4, with D hard to call. In germline, CDR1 is KGHSH, CDR2 LQKENI. Trimming left V 3 bases short and J 8 bases short, with 10 bases between. This CDR3 comprises 13 residues. The CDR3 loop reads CASSPEAREKLFF. In nucleotides, the CDR3 is TGTGCCAGCTCACCTGAGGCGCGGGAAAAACTGTTTTTT.

The genes are TRBV12-5 and TRBJ1-2, with D possibly TRBD1 on 5 matching bases. CDR1 and CDR2 from the germline V gene are LGHNT and FRNRAP. The CDR3 is 13 amino acids. Trimming shortened V by 2 bases and J by 3 bases, and 7 bases separated the two germline ends. Here the CDR3 DNA reads TGTGCTAGTGGTTTGTCGGGGGACTATGGCTACACCTTC. Translated: CASGLSGDYGYTF.

V and J are TRBV5-6 and TRBJ2-1; D perhaps matches TRBD2 (5 bases). Germline V lookup: CDR1 SGHDT, CDR2 YYEEEE. V lost 0 bases and J lost 15, with 16 bases in between. The CDR3 runs 13 residues. CDR3 residues: CASSLAMSGAPFF. As DNA, the CDR3 is TGTGCCAGCAGCTTGGCAATGAGCGGAGCCCCGTTCTTC.

The chain uses TRBV9 and TRBJ1-1, with a weak D call TRBD1 (5 bases). V was clipped by 2 bases and J by 1 base, with 12 bases between them. CDR1 SGDLS and CDR2 YYNGEE come from the germline V gene. This CDR3 has 15 residues. In DNA form, the CDR3 reads TGTGCCAGCAGCGTTTATCTCCAGGGGAACACTGAAGCTTTCTTT. Its protein is CASSVYLQGNTEAFF.

This clone has a count of ten or more. The rearrangement uses TRBV19 and TRBJ2-2; 12 bases are a match to TRBD1. Germline CDR1 and CDR2: LNHDA and SQIVND (reference sequence). J gave up 10 bases and V 9 bases, and 9 bases lay outside the gene matches. This CDR3 has 14 residues. This chain's CDR3 is CASQPGQGAMELFF. In nucleotides, the CDR3 is TGTGCCAGCCAACCGGGACAGGGGGCGATGGAGCTGTTTTTT.

The gene calls are TRBV27 and TRBJ2-7; 9 bases align to TRBD2. The CDR3 has 14 residues. Germline V lookup: CDR1 MNHEY, CDR2 SMNVEV (reference sequence). V lost 3 bases to trimming and J lost 4 bases; unmatched junction nucleotides: 4. The CDR3 region is CASSFGGRVYEQYF. In DNA, the CDR3 is TGTGCCAGCAGTTTCGGCGGGAGGGTGTACGAGCAGTACTTC.

The chain recombines TRBV29-1 with TRBJ2-5; TRBD2 might be the D (5 bases). Germline CDR1 and CDR2: SQVTM and ANQGSEA. V was trimmed by 5 bases and J by 5 bases, leaving 9 bases between them. The length of the CDR3 is 11 residues. CDR3 nucleotides: TGCAGCGTTCGGCGGGCCGAGACCCAGTACTTC. Amino acid sequence: CSVRRAETQYF.

The CDR3 sequence: CASSQDGWGGGYGYTF. The CDR3 DNA is TGCGCCAGCAGCCAAGATGGTTGGGGGGGAGGCTATGGCTACACCTTC. The chain is built from TRBV4-1 and TRBJ1-2; D possibly corresponds to TRBD1 (5 bases). CDR1 is MGHRA, CDR2 YSYEKL, per germline. Trimming shortened V by 0 bases and J by 4 bases, and 15 bases separated the two germline ends. The CDR3 extends over 16 amino acids.

V is TRBV5-5 and J is TRBJ1-1; D uncertain. The CDR3 runs to 16 residues. Germline V gene data show CDR1 as SGHKS and CDR2 as YYEKEE (reference sequence). Deletions cut 0 bases from V and 0 bases from J, with 12 bases between. CDR3 DNA sequence: TGTGCCAGCAGCTTGGCCGGGGTCCATTTGAACACTGAAGCTTTCTTT. Encoded protein: CASSLAGVHLNTEAFF.

V gene TRBV4-1 combines with J gene TRBJ2-5; D may be TRBD2 (6 bases). Trimming took off 0 bases at V and 4 bases at J, with 18 bases between the two ends. The CDR3 is 17 amino acids. Per germline, CDR1 MGHRA and CDR2 YSYEKL. In DNA form, the CDR3 reads TGCGCCAGCAGCCAAGAAAGTGGCGGGATTCCGGGAGAGACCCAGTACTTC. Amino acid sequence: CASSQESGGIPGETQYF.

CDR3 bases: TGTGCCAGCAGTTTACGGGGATTGGACACCGGGGAGCTGTTTTTT. This encodes CASSLRGLDTGELFF. This sequence joins TRBV28 and TRBJ2-2; D might be TRBD2 (5 bases). Germline V gives CDR1 MDHEN, CDR2 SYDVKM. V was trimmed by 2 bases and J by 3 bases, leaving 10 bases between them. The CDR3 loop spans 15 amino acids.

V usage is TRBV6-1 and J usage is TRBJ2-7; D is possibly TRBD1 (6 bases). Trimming shortened V by 2 bases and J by 5 bases, and 13 bases separated the two germline ends. Germline values: CDR1 MNHNS, CDR2 SASEGT. This CDR3 region has 14 residues. The CDR3 region is CASSEPGAMDEQYF. CDR3 DNA sequence: TGTGCCAGCAGTGAACCAGGGGCGATGGACGAGCAGTACTTC.

The chain joins TRBV15 to TRBJ1-1; D is uncertain. The CDR3 totals 13 residues. V shed 9 bases and J shed 2 bases, with 13 bases lying between them. Germline V gene sequence: CDR1 LNHNV, CDR2 YYDKDF (reference sequence). CDR3 residues: CATEGIVNTEAFF. The CDR3 DNA reads TGTGCCACAGAGGGAATAGTCAACACTGAAGCTTTCTTT.

This clone was detected a few times. The V gene is TRBV2, the J gene TRBJ2-2, with 7 bases that match TRBD1. V shed 6 bases and J 0 bases; nucleotides not matched to a gene: 4. Germline values: CDR1 SNHLY, CDR2 FYNNEI. This CDR3 has 15 residues. The CDR3 region has the DNA TGTGCCAGCAGCCAGGACAGGACGAACACCGGGGAGCTGTTTTTT. It is translated as CASSQDRTNTGELFF.

V gene TRBV10-2 combines with J gene TRBJ1-1, with D tentatively TRBD1 (6 bases). Trimming left V 6 bases short and J 1 base short, with 6 bases between. The CDR3 length is 12 residues. Germline V lookup: CDR1 WSHSY, CDR2 SAAADI. The chain's CDR3 is CASRTGNTEAFF. The CDR3 DNA reads as TGCGCCAGCAGGACAGGGAACACTGAAGCTTTCTTT.

The chain uses TRBV6-1 and TRBJ2-1; D is possibly TRBD2 (6 bases). The CDR3 loop spans 18 amino acids. V was clipped by 2 bases and J by 7 bases, with 24 bases between them. CDR1 MNHNS and CDR2 SASEGT come from the germline V gene. The DNA for the CDR3 is TGTGCCAGCAGTGAACCCCTCGGGGGAGGTACCACATCTAATGAGCAGTTCTTC. Its translation: CASSEPLGGGTTSNEQFF.

The count of this clone is one. CDR3 protein: CSASILGLEQYF. CDR3 nucleotide sequence: TGCAGTGCTAGTATCTTGGGGCTCGAGCAGTACTTC. The J gene is TRBJ2-7, the V gene TRBV20-1, with D perhaps TRBD1 (5 bases). This CDR3 is 12 amino acids long. V lost 3 bases and J 6 bases, leaving 12 bases between the germline ends. Looked up from germline, CDR1 is DFQATT and CDR2 is SNEGSKA (reference sequence).

The CDR3 nucleotides are TGTGCCGTAGGACAGGGAGGTCTCGCGGAAAAACTGTTTTTT. It codes for CAVGQGGLAEKLFF. The genes are TRBV15 and TRBJ1-4; TRBD1 matches at 8 bases. The CDR3 spans 14 residues. J was trimmed by 8 bases and V by 11 bases; bases with no gene match: 13. In germline, CDR1 is LNHNV, CDR2 YYDKDF (reference sequence).

The V call is TRBV11-1, the J call TRBJ2-5, with TRBD1 matching over 10 bases. The CDR3 loop spans 16 amino acids. With V trimmed by 5 bases and J by 1 base, 7 bases remained unmatched. The V gene's germline CDR1 is SGHAT and CDR2 FQDESV (reference sequence). CDR3 in DNA: TGTGCCAGCAGCCGACAGGGGGCCCGTGGCCAAGAGACCCAGTACTTC. It codes for CASSRQGARGQETQYF.

The V and J genes are TRBV11-3 and TRBJ2-1; D unclear. From germline, CDR1 is SGHNT and CDR2 YENEEA. There are 13 residues in the CDR3. The germline V and J ends were trimmed by 0 bases and 7 bases, with 7 bases remaining between them. The CDR3 bases are TGTGCCAGCAGCTTAGATTATCCGAATGAGCAGTTCTTC. It yields the protein CASSLDYPNEQFF.

The V and J genes are TRBV30 and TRBJ2-1; 7 positions match TRBD2. Per the germline V gene, CDR1 is GTSNPN and CDR2 is SVGIG (reference sequence). This CDR3 region has 10 residues. The ends lost 7 bases at V and 9 bases at J; junction bases unmatched: 3. The CDR3, as DNA: TGTGCCTCGTGGGAGGGTGAGCAGTTCTTC. Amino acid sequence: CASWEGEQFF.

This clone was counted a few times. J is TRBJ2-7 and V is TRBV28; 14 bases agree with TRBD2. Looked up from germline, CDR1 is MDHEN and CDR2 is SYDVKM. This CDR3 comprises 14 residues. V lost 5 bases, J lost 8 bases, and 5 bases stayed unmatched. CDR3 region: CASSRTSGRPKQYF. The CDR3 DNA sequence: TGTGCCAGCAGTAGGACTAGCGGGAGGCCCAAGCAGTACTTC.

The CDR3 sequence is CASSSVSYEQYF. In DNA, the CDR3 is TGTGCCAGCAGTTCAGTCTCCTACGAGCAGTACTTC. The chain has TRBV6-2 or TRBV6-3 and TRBJ2-7; D remains ambiguous. V was clipped by 4 bases and J by 0 bases, with 4 bases between them. Per germline, CDR1 MNHEY and CDR2 SVGEGT. CDR3 length: 12 amino acids.

The V and J genes are TRBV29-1 and TRBJ2-3; D might be TRBD1 (5 bases). The CDR3 extends over 12 amino acids. V shed 7 bases and J shed 3 bases, with 11 bases lying between them. Germline CDR1 and CDR2: SQVTM and ANQGSEA. This CDR3 reads CSARVSTDTQYF. In DNA form, the CDR3 reads TGCAGCGCCAGGGTATCAACAGATACGCAGTATTTT.